There are many counts of the clone carrying this TCR beta chain. Antigen: not known. Germline loops: CDR1 LGHNT, CDR2 FRNRAP. The CDR3 covers 17 residues. V lost 2 bases, J lost 0 bases, and 14 bases lay in between. MiXCR, run by TCRdb on the 5' RACE reads, gives a single entry per CDR3 protein. The data show 45,000 to 55,000 distinct CDR3 sequences, over 4.5% seen once. The data were taken from a study of neurological immune-mediated disorders. Points from the study as a whole: The absence of shared CDR3 amino acid sequences among expanded clones across subjects suggests private repertoires in all groups. The greatest degree of TCR clonal expansion was observed in HTLV-1-associated myelopathy, with the lowest in multiple sclerosis, below that of healthy controls.

The chain employs TRBV12-5 and TRBJ1-5; a possible D gene is TRBD1 (6 bases). The sequenced sample was CD4+ T cells from blood. The receptor was derived from a woman aged 18-29 years with multiple sclerosis. CDR3 in DNA: TGTGCTAGTGGTTTGAACCAGGGGACGTATAGCAATCAGCCCCAGCATTTT. As protein: CASGLNQGTYSNQPQHF.